A single sample gave rise to the 23 T cell receptor beta chains below, sequenced in a study of human thymus T cells. Obtained as resections during corrective heart surgery, the thymus tissue was then studied. The data were produced by immunoSEQ multiplex PCR, yet TCRdb's version contains in-frame clones alone and is incomplete. The sample consists of roughly 130,000 clones, about 93% of them appearing once. Sequencing was performed on thymus tissue. Receptor source: a boy in the first two years of life with a congenital heart defect but otherwise immunologically healthy.

The J gene is TRBJ1-1, the V gene TRBV7-3; D not certain. Germline V gene sequence: CDR1 SGHTA, CDR2 FQGTGA. V was pared by 1 base and J by 3 bases, with 12 bases between. The CDR3 has 15 residues. The CDR3 DNA sequence: TGTGCCAGCAGCTTAAGTCCTAGTCGGGACACTGAAGCTTTCTTT. Translated: CASSLSPSRDTEAFF.

The chain combines TRBV14 with TRBJ1-6; D might be TRBD1 (5 bases). The CDR3 extends over 18 amino acids. The germline V gene has CDR1 SGHDN and CDR2 FVKESK. The V end lost 1 base, the J end lost 0 bases, and 13 bases lay between the germline ends. As DNA, the CDR3 is TGTGCCAGCAGCCAAGCAGGGACCGCGAGCTCCTATAATTCACCCCTCCACTTT. Amino acid sequence: CASSQAGTASSYNSPLHF.

The V gene is TRBV5-4, the J gene TRBJ1-1; no clear D. The CDR3 is 16 amino acids. V lost 0 bases and J 0 bases, leaving 12 bases between the germline ends. Germline CDR1 and CDR2: SGHNT and YYREEE (reference sequence). The CDR3 sequence is CASSLGPSVMNTEAFF. The CDR3 DNA is TGTGCCAGCAGCTTGGGACCGAGCGTTATGAACACTGAAGCTTTCTTT.

The chain recombines TRBV10-2 with TRBJ1-6; maybe TRBD1 (5 bases). From germline, CDR1 is WSHSY and CDR2 SAAADI. Trimming pared 7 bases from V and 6 bases from J, leaving 13 bases between. The CDR3 runs 14 residues. The CDR3 is CASMKGPFNSPLHF. Written as DNA, the CDR3 is TGCGCCAGCATGAAGGGACCGTTTAATTCACCCCTCCACTTT.

The V and J genes are TRBV5-1 and TRBJ2-3; D gene uncertain. Germline CDR1 is SGHRS and CDR2 is YFSETQ. Trimming left V 0 bases short and J 2 bases short, with 7 bases between. This CDR3 has 14 amino acids. The CDR3 DNA follows: TGCGCCAGCAGCTTGGCCGCCTCCACAGATACGCAGTATTTT. It yields the protein CASSLAASTDTQYF.

This chain links TRBV6-1 with TRBJ2-5; D perhaps matches TRBD2 (6 bases). The CDR3 consists of 13 residues. Germline CDR1 is MNHNS and CDR2 is SASEGT. V was clipped by 10 bases and J by 3 bases, with 15 bases between them. CDR3 sequence reads: CATPGLIKETQYF. For the CDR3, the DNA is TGTGCCACCCCGGGACTCATCAAAGAGACCCAGTACTTC.

The gene calls are TRBV10-2 and TRBJ2-7; D unclear. Germline V gene data show CDR1 as WSHSY and CDR2 as SAAADI. Trimming removed 7 bases at V and 5 bases at J, with 6 bases between. The CDR3 sequence is 10 residues long. The DNA for the CDR3 is TGCGCCAGCAAGGGTGACGAGCAGTACTTC. It encodes CASKGDEQYF.

The gene calls are TRBV7-6 and TRBJ2-3; D ambiguous. V lost 3 bases and J lost 5, with 15 bases in between. Germline V gives CDR1 SGHVS, CDR2 FNYEAQ. The CDR3 is 15 residues long. The CDR3 spells CASSLGQAGQDTQYF. The CDR3 DNA sequence: TGTGCCAGCAGCTTGGGCCAAGCCGGTCAAGATACGCAGTATTTT.

V is TRBV6-1 and J is TRBJ2-7; D is ambiguous. Germline CDR1 MNHNS, CDR2 SASEGT. V shed 0 bases and J shed 3 bases, with 6 bases lying between them. There are 13 residues in the CDR3. The CDR3 loop reads CASSEAGNYEQYF. DNA for the CDR3: TGTGCCAGCAGTGAAGCGGGAAACTACGAGCAGTACTTC.

V gene TRBV6-4 combines with J gene TRBJ2-1; tentative D call: TRBD2 (5 bases). The germline V gene encodes CDR1 MRHNA and CDR2 SNTAGT. The CDR3 extends over 13 amino acids. Trimming took 0 bases from V and 8 from J, leaving 8 bases between them. In DNA form, the CDR3 reads TGTGCCAGCAGTGACTCGACTATCTATGAGCAGTTCTTC. This sequence encodes CASSDSTIYEQFF.

The CDR3 sequence is CASSEEQAEAFF. The CDR3 DNA sequence: TGTGCCAGCAGTGAAGAGCAGGCTGAAGCTTTCTTT. The chain combines TRBV6-1 with TRBJ1-1; D is unclear. The CDR3 runs to 12 residues. V shed 1 base and J shed 6 bases, with 6 bases lying between them. Looked up from germline, CDR1 is MNHNS and CDR2 is SASEGT.

The CDR3 coding sequence is TGCGCCAGCAGCGTGACAGGGTCGAAAAATCAGCCCCAGCATTTT. It is translated as CASSVTGSKNQPQHF. V is TRBV5-1 and J is TRBJ1-5; 7 bases are a match to TRBD1. Germline loops: CDR1 SGHRS, CDR2 YFSETQ. CDR3 size: 15 residues. The ends lost 4 bases at V and 4 bases at J; junction bases unmatched: 8.

The chain joins TRBV7-9 to TRBJ1-2, with TRBD1 as a possible D gene (6 bases). The CDR3 has 16 residues. Germline lookup yields CDR1 SEHNR and CDR2 FQNEAQ (reference sequence). Trimming stripped 5 bases from V and 1 base from J, with 17 bases between. CDR3 DNA: TGTGCCAGCAGCGGCGGACAGCTCCCCGATAACTATGGCTACACCTTC. It specifies CASSGGQLPDNYGYTF.

This chain connects TRBV14 to TRBJ2-5; 8 bases map to TRBD1. The CDR3 runs 16 residues. The trim removed 0 bases at V and 5 bases at J, leaving 8 bases unmatched. Germline V gene data show CDR1 as SGHDN and CDR2 as FVKESK. The CDR3 DNA reads TGTGCCAGCAGCCAAGATCCCCAGGGGGCCGGGGAGACCCAGTACTTC. This encodes CASSQDPQGAGETQYF.

The CDR3 spells CASSLRHYYEQYF. In DNA, the CDR3 is TGTGCCAGCAGTTTACGACACTACTACGAGCAGTACTTC. V usage is TRBV28 and J usage is TRBJ2-7; no firm D call. Trimming pared 2 bases from V and 3 bases from J, leaving 8 bases between. CDR3 size: 13 residues. Germline V gene data show CDR1 as MDHEN and CDR2 as SYDVKM.

This chain connects TRBV23-1 to TRBJ1-6; D is possibly TRBD1 (6 bases). TRBV23-1 is marked as an open reading frame, function uncertain. The CDR3 consists of 11 residues. V lost 8 bases to trimming and J lost 13 bases, with 12 bases between them. The CDR3 nucleotides are TGCGCCAGCCAAGGGGGAACTCCCCTCCACTTT. Its translation: CASQGGTPLHF.

This chain links TRBV9 with TRBJ2-2; D not certain. The germline V and J ends were trimmed by 4 bases and 3 bases, with 10 bases remaining between them. This CDR3 comprises 14 residues. Germline V CDR1 and CDR2: SGDLS, YYNGEE. The CDR3 is CASSLTWDTGELFF. The DNA of the CDR3 is TGTGCCAGCAGCCTAACCTGGGACACCGGGGAGCTGTTTTTT.

The gene calls are TRBV18 and TRBJ2-5; the match to TRBD2 covers 8 bases. The CDR3 contains 15 residues. The V segment lost 2 bases and the J segment 5 bases; nucleotides outside the gene matches: 7. CDR1 KGHSH and CDR2 LQKENI come from the germline V gene. In nucleotides, the CDR3 is TGTGCCAGCTCACCATTTTCTAGCGGGCAGGAGACCCAGTACTTC. Protein sequence: CASSPFSSGQETQYF.

The V and J genes are TRBV4-1 and TRBJ2-5, with TRBD2 identical over 8 bases. There are 20 residues in the CDR3. Germline loops: CDR1 MGHRA, CDR2 YSYEKL. J lost 1 base, V lost 4 bases, and 20 bases had no gene match. CDR3 in DNA: TGCGCCAGCAGCCCCAGGTGGCGGGCGCGGGGGGTTAGTATCCAAGAGACCCAGTACTTC. Protein sequence: CASSPRWRARGVSIQETQYF.

The CDR3 nucleotides are TGCAGTGGGAGGGGAGCCTATGGCTACACCTTC. It is translated as CSGRGAYGYTF. The rearrangement joins TRBV20-1 to TRBJ1-2; D perhaps matches TRBD1 (5 bases). Germline values: CDR1 DFQATT, CDR2 SNEGSKA (reference sequence). V shed 7 bases and J shed 4 bases, with 10 bases lying between them. The CDR3 sequence is 11 residues long.

This clone was seen once. The V gene is TRBV5-6, the J gene TRBJ2-1, with no clear D. There are 14 residues in the CDR3. Trimming cost V 0 bases and J 2 bases, with 6 bases left between them. From germline, CDR1 is SGHDT and CDR2 YYEEEE. The CDR3 protein is CASSLGRTYNEQFF. CDR3 coding DNA: TGTGCCAGCAGCTTGGGACGGACCTACAATGAGCAGTTCTTC. Full variable domain (outside the CDR3, taken from reference TRBV5-6 and TRBJ2-1): DAGVTQSPTHLIKTRGQQVTLRCSPKSGHDTVSWYQQALGQGPQFIFQYYEEEERQRGNFPDRFSGHQFPNYSSELNVNALLLGDSALYLCASSLGRTYNEQFFGPGTRLTVL.

The rearrangement uses TRBV4-3 and TRBJ2-3; D is unclear. Germline loops: CDR1 LGHNA, CDR2 YSLEER. V lost 2 bases and J 7 bases, leaving 19 bases between the germline ends. The CDR3 loop spans 16 amino acids. CDR3 nucleotides: TGCGCCAGCAGCCAACACCGGGCTACGCCTCCTCATACGCAGTATTTT. Translated, it gives CASSQHRATPPHTQYF.

This sequence joins TRBV18 and TRBJ2-3; TRBD2 might be the D (5 bases). The CDR3 has 12 residues. The ends were cut back, 6 bases at V and 6 bases at J, with 10 bases in the middle. The germline CDR1 and CDR2 sequences are KGHSH and LQKENI. CDR3 amino acids: CASSPTRDTQYF. The DNA for the CDR3 is TGTGCCAGCTCCCCCACTAGGGATACGCAGTATTTT. Full variable domain (remainder filled in from reference TRBV18 and TRBJ2-3): NAGVMQNPRHLVRRRGQEARLRCSPMKGHSHVYWYRQLPEEGLKFMVYLQKENIIDESGMPKERFSAEFPKEGPSILRIQQVVRGDSAAYFCASSPTRDTQYFGPGTRLTVL.